This is a list of T cell receptor beta chains from one sample in a study of Graves' ophthalmopathy and Graves' hyperthyroidism. TCRdb passed the multiplex PCR reads through MiXCR, listing each CDR3 protein once. The sample lists about 400,000 distinct CDR3 sequences, 18% occurring once. Sequenced sample: peripheral blood. Every receptor here comes from a woman aged 18-29 years with Graves' ophthalmopathy. Both conserved end residues are part of each CDR3. The order of the fields is V gene, clone size, J gene, D gene, CDR3 protein, CDR3 DNA. The D gene is left open where the match is weak. A clone size is listed for some rows: how often the clone was seen (once, few, many), or a class if it is expanded.

TRBV28	many	TRBJ2-7	TRBD1	CASGSLGQASYEQYF	TGTGCCAGCGGATCCCTGGGACAGGCCTCCTACGAGCAGTACTTC
TRBV6-1	.	TRBJ2-7	TRBD2	CASSEGGRAYEQYF	TGTGCCAGCAGTGAAGGCGGGAGAGCCTACGAGCAGTACTTC
TRBV28	many	TRBJ1-5	.	CASSLLPQGLHQPQHF	TGTGCCAGCAGCTTATTACCCCAGGGTTTACATCAGCCCCAGCATTTT
TRBV12-3/TRBV12-4	few	TRBJ2-5	.	CASSETGFFETQYF	TGTGCCAGCAGTGAAACAGGGTTTTTCGAGACCCAGTACTTC
TRBV6-5	many	TRBJ2-7	.	CASSFSGFSSYEQYF	TGTGCCAGCAGTTTTAGCGGATTTTCCTCCTACGAGCAGTACTTC
TRBV11-1	many	TRBJ1-1	.	CASSLLGEGAEAFF	TGTGCCAGCAGCTTACTCGGGGAGGGTGCTGAAGCTTTCTTT
TRBV6-1	many	TRBJ1-1	.	CASSVWGTEAFF	TGTGCCAGCAGTGTCTGGGGCACTGAAGCTTTCTTT
TRBV7-3	many	TRBJ1-1	.	CASSLTEEVRHNTEAFF	TGTGCCAGCAGCTTAACGGAGGAGGTCAGACATAACACTGAAGCTTTCTTT
TRBV19	many	TRBJ1-5	.	CASSSAPGTATINQPQHF	TGTGCCAGTAGTAGCGCTCCCGGGACGGCGACGATTAATCAGCCCCAGCATTTT
TRBV4-3	many	TRBJ1-1	.	CASSQAQGFAEAFF	TGCGCCAGCAGCCAAGCGCAGGGGTTCGCTGAAGCTTTCTTT
TRBV19	many	TRBJ1-1	.	CASRPSSAEAFF	TGTGCCAGTAGACCGAGTTCTGCTGAAGCTTTCTTT
TRBV6-5	many	TRBJ1-5	.	CASSYSQGLNQPQHF	TGTGCCAGCAGTTACTCTCAGGGGTTAAATCAGCCCCAGCATTTT
TRBV6-5	many	TRBJ1-6	.	CASSYIPVTGANSPLHF	TGTGCCAGCAGTTACATCCCCGTGACAGGAGCTAATTCACCCCTCCACTTT
TRBV4-1	.	TRBJ1-2	.	CASSQVLPGENGYTF	TGCGCCAGCAGCCAAGTTTTGCCCGGAGAGAATGGCTACACCTTC
TRBV20-1	.	TRBJ1-1	TRBD1	CSARGSQGASEAFF	TGCAGTGCTAGAGGTAGCCAGGGGGCAAGTGAAGCTTTCTTT
TRBV25-1	many	TRBJ2-7	.	CASSEYGSYKQYF	TGTGCCAGCAGTGAATATGGGTCCTACAAGCAGTACTTC
TRBV18	many	TRBJ1-1	.	CASSAMGNTEAFF	TGTGCCAGCTCGGCCATGGGTAACACTGAAGCTTTCTTT
TRBV9	many	TRBJ1-5	.	CASSPAGNIQPQHF	TGTGCCAGCAGCCCCGCAGGGAACATTCAGCCCCAGCATTTT
TRBV12-3/TRBV12-4	many	TRBJ1-3	.	CASSTPPSGNTIYF	TGTGCCAGCAGCACACCCCCGTCTGGAAACACCATATATTTT
TRBV7-6	few	TRBJ2-5	TRBD2	CASSLFPLGGGGFQETQYF	TGTGCCAGCAGCTTATTCCCCCTCGGGGGGGGGGGTTTCCAAGAGACCCAGTACTTC
TRBV29-1	many	TRBJ2-7	TRBD2	CSVEEPGGSRSGTYEQYF	TGCAGCGTTGAGGAACCGGGGGGTTCTCGTTCAGGTACATACGAGCAGTACTTC
TRBV20-1	many	TRBJ2-7	TRBD2	CSARWLAGVEQYF	TGCAGTGCTAGATGGCTAGCGGGGGTTGAGCAGTACTTC
TRBV28	.	TRBJ2-2	.	CASRVVSGELFF	TGTGCCAGCAGGGTCGTATCCGGGGAGCTGTTTTTT
TRBV6-2/TRBV6-3	.	TRBJ2-7	.	CASSYPRTSYSYEQYF	TGTGCCAGCAGTTACCCACGGACTTCCTACTCCTACGAGCAGTACTTC
TRBV28	.	TRBJ1-5	.	CASSSGTQPQHF	TGTGCCAGCAGTTCAGGGACTCAGCCCCAGCATTTT
TRBV6-5	many	TRBJ2-7	TRBD1	CASSSQGRYEQYF	TGTGCCAGCAGTTCACAGGGGAGATACGAGCAGTACTTC
TRBV6-5	many	TRBJ1-3	.	CASSSLSAGNTIYF	TGTGCCAGCAGTTCATTATCGGCCGGAAACACCATATATTTT
TRBV30	many	TRBJ2-5	.	CAWSGGVTVTQYF	TGTGCCTGGAGTGGGGGGGTGACGGTGACCCAGTACTTC
TRBV6-5	few	TRBJ2-7	TRBD2	CASSYSPRLAGTYEQYF	TGTGCCAGCAGTTACTCCCCCCGGCTAGCGGGGACTTACGAGCAGTACTTC
TRBV28	many	TRBJ1-5	.	CASSPPRSRNQPQHF	TGTGCCAGCAGTCCCCCCCGATCCAGAAATCAGCCCCAGCATTTT
TRBV2	.	TRBJ2-7	.	CASKDSPYEQYF	TGTGCCAGCAAGGACTCTCCCTACGAGCAGTACTTC
TRBV5-5	many	TRBJ1-1	TRBD1	CASSSADRGFTEAFF	TGTGCCAGCAGCTCAGCGGACAGGGGGTTTACTGAAGCTTTCTTT
TRBV9	.	TRBJ2-2	.	CASTPGGGRPTGELFF	TGTGCCAGCACCCCAGGGGGAGGAAGGCCCACCGGGGAGCTGTTTTTT
TRBV24-1	many	TRBJ2-2	.	CATSDWGVGTGELFF	TGTGCCACCAGTGATTGGGGAGTTGGCACCGGGGAGCTGTTTTTT
TRBV10-3	many	TRBJ2-2	.	CAISESGANTGELFF	TGTGCCATCAGTGAGTCGGGGGCGAACACCGGGGAGCTGTTTTTT
TRBV20-1	.	TRBJ2-7	TRBD2	CSGLAGNSYEQYF	TGCAGTGGACTAGCGGGAAACTCCTACGAGCAGTACTTC
TRBV19	many	TRBJ2-7	.	CASSIARRESYEQYF	TGTGCCAGTAGTATAGCCCGCAGGGAGTCCTACGAGCAGTACTTC
TRBV7-6	.	TRBJ1-5	.	CASSLTLSQPQHF	TGTGCCAGCAGCTTAACCCTCAGTCAGCCCCAGCATTTT
TRBV12-3/TRBV12-4	many	TRBJ2-7	TRBD1	CASSAGQGFPYEQYF	TGTGCCAGCAGTGCCGGACAGGGGTTTCCCTACGAGCAGTACTTC
TRBV12-3/TRBV12-4	many	TRBJ1-3	.	CASSLRGSGNTIYF	TGTGCCAGCAGTTTGAGGGGGTCTGGAAACACCATATATTTT
TRBV29-1	many	TRBJ2-5	.	CSAIPGHSKETQYF	TGCAGCGCTATACCGGGACACAGTAAAGAGACCCAGTACTTC
TRBV28	many	TRBJ1-5	.	CASNSRDYSNQPQHF	TGTGCCAGCAACTCAAGGGACTATAGCAATCAGCCCCAGCATTTT
TRBV28	few	TRBJ1-2	TRBD1	CASSSFTQGAEGYGYTF	TGTGCCAGCAGTTCTTTTACCCAGGGGGCGGAAGGTTATGGCTACACCTTC
TRBV5-1	many	TRBJ1-1	TRBD1	CASSPTGVTEAFF	TGCGCCAGCAGCCCGACAGGGGTCACTGAAGCTTTCTTT
TRBV12-3/TRBV12-4	many	TRBJ2-4	TRBD2	CASSLAGEGYIQYF	TGTGCCAGCAGTTTAGCAGGGGAGGGGTACATTCAGTACTTC
TRBV11-2	many	TRBJ2-2	.	CASSLDGAPYPGELFF	TGTGCCAGCAGCTTAGATGGTGCCCCGTACCCCGGGGAGCTGTTTTTT
TRBV7-2	many	TRBJ2-7	TRBD2	CASSQGLAGYYEQYF	TGTGCCAGCAGCCAGGGACTAGCGGGGTACTACGAGCAGTACTTC
TRBV30	.	TRBJ2-5	TRBD1	CAWGGQGRGETQYF	TGTGCCTGGGGAGGACAGGGTAGGGGAGAGACCCAGTACTTC
TRBV3-1	few	TRBJ2-7	TRBD2	CASSQAGLAAYEQYF	TGTGCCAGCAGCCAAGCGGGACTAGCTGCCTACGAGCAGTACTTC
TRBV7-2	many	TRBJ2-7	.	CASSARPGWEQYF	TGTGCCAGCAGCGCTCGGCCTGGCTGGGAGCAGTACTTC
TRBV18	many	TRBJ1-1	.	CASSPPTGTTEAFF	TGTGCCAGCTCACCACCGACAGGAACCACTGAAGCTTTCTTT
TRBV20-1	many	TRBJ1-1	.	CSARQDMNTEAFF	TGCAGTGCCCGACAGGACATGAACACTGAAGCTTTCTTT
TRBV7-2	many	TRBJ2-7	.	CASSWPDRIEQYF	TGTGCCAGCAGCTGGCCTGACCGCATCGAGCAGTACTTC
TRBV6-2/TRBV6-3	.	TRBJ2-7	.	CASSYRIEGLSYEQYF	TGTGCCAGCAGTTACCGAATCGAGGGACTCTCCTACGAGCAGTACTTC
TRBV11-1	many	TRBJ1-2	TRBD1	CASSHGQGTTTDGYTF	TGTGCCAGCAGCCATGGACAGGGGACGACGACAGACGGCTACACCTTC
TRBV30	.	TRBJ1-2	.	CAWRGKGSNGYTF	TGTGCCTGGAGAGGGAAGGGATCGAATGGCTACACCTTC
TRBV28	many	TRBJ1-1	.	CASSRQENTEAFF	TGTGCCAGCAGCAGACAGGAGAACACTGAAGCTTTCTTT
TRBV9	many	TRBJ1-1	.	CASSVGRHTEAFF	TGTGCCAGCAGCGTAGGGCGGCACACTGAAGCTTTCTTT
TRBV25-1	many	TRBJ1-5	.	CASSDGYSNQPQHF	TGTGCCAGCAGTGACGGGTATAGCAATCAGCCCCAGCATTTT
TRBV5-5	.	TRBJ2-4	TRBD2	CASSLLLAGENIQYF	TGTGCCAGCAGCTTGCTACTAGCGGGGGAAAACATTCAGTACTTC